The rows below give T cell receptor beta chains drawn from one sample of a study of T cell responses to AZD1222 COVID-19 vaccine. The method was immunoSEQ multiplex PCR; TCRdb's version includes in-frame clones alone and lacks a portion of them. The sample has 150,000 to 200,000 clones; about 91% are singletons. The sequenced sample was peripheral blood, obtained 28 days after the second AZD1222 dose. These receptors were obtained from an adult who received the AZD1222 COVID-19 vaccine. Each CDR3 is given with its conserved first and last residue. D genes are given only for firm matches. Some rows have no size entry. The others give once, few or many, or a class for an expanded clone.

D gene: NA; V gene: TRBV7-2; clone size: NA; J gene: TRBJ1-1; CDR3 protein: CASSPQGNTEAFF; CDR3 DNA: TGTGCCAGCAGCCCACAGGGAAACACTGAAGCTTTCTTT
D gene: TRBD1; V gene: TRBV5-6; clone size: NA; J gene: TRBJ1-6; CDR3 protein: CASSWGTDFNSPLHF; CDR3 DNA: TGTGCCAGCAGCTGGGGGACAGATTTTAATTCACCCCTCCACTTT
D gene: TRBD2; V gene: TRBV4-1; clone size: NA; J gene: TRBJ2-5; CDR3 protein: CASSQEEREGFGTQYF; CDR3 DNA: TGCGCCAGCAGCCAAGAAGAGCGGGAGGGCTTCGGGACCCAGTACTTC
D gene: NA; V gene: TRBV5-1; clone size: NA; J gene: TRBJ1-1; CDR3 protein: CASGAGQGKLTEAFF; CDR3 DNA: TGCGCCAGCGGGGCTGGCCAGGGGAAGTTAACTGAAGCTTTCTTT
D gene: NA; V gene: TRBV15; clone size: once; J gene: TRBJ1-4; CDR3 protein: CATGLNEKLFF; CDR3 DNA: TGTGCCACGGGCCTTAATGAAAAACTGTTTTTT
D gene: TRBD2; V gene: TRBV6-4; clone size: NA; J gene: TRBJ2-1; CDR3 protein: CASSGVAGEMNEQFF; CDR3 DNA: TGTGCCAGCAGTGGGGTGGCGGGAGAAATGAATGAGCAGTTCTTC
D gene: TRBD2; V gene: TRBV29-1; clone size: NA; J gene: TRBJ2-3; CDR3 protein: CSATSGSNLITDTQYF; CDR3 DNA: TGCAGCGCTACTAGCGGGAGCAATCTTATAACAGATACGCAGTATTTT
D gene: TRBD1; V gene: TRBV3-1/TRBV3-2; clone size: NA; J gene: TRBJ1-2; CDR3 protein: CASSPQSGTGFSGYTF; CDR3 DNA: TGTGCCAGCAGCCCCCAAAGCGGGACAGGCTTCAGTGGCTACACCTTC
D gene: NA; V gene: TRBV5-1; clone size: once; J gene: TRBJ2-1; CDR3 protein: CASSPQPIWDSSYNEQFF; CDR3 DNA: TGCGCCAGCAGCCCTCAACCCATCTGGGATAGCTCCTACAATGAGCAGTTCTTC
D gene: NA; V gene: TRBV11-1; clone size: NA; J gene: TRBJ1-2; CDR3 protein: CASSFEGGYGYTF; CDR3 DNA: TGTGCCAGCAGCTTTGAAGGGGGGTATGGCTACACCTTC
D gene: TRBD2; V gene: TRBV9; clone size: NA; J gene: TRBJ2-1; CDR3 protein: CASSPLGYSGNNEQFF; CDR3 DNA: TGTGCCAGCAGCCCGCTGGGATACAGCGGGAACAATGAGCAGTTCTTC
D gene: NA; V gene: TRBV9; clone size: NA; J gene: TRBJ1-1; CDR3 protein: CASSVEAGVGTEAFF; CDR3 DNA: TGTGCCAGCAGCGTAGAAGCCGGGGTGGGCACTGAAGCTTTCTTT
D gene: NA; V gene: TRBV11-3; clone size: NA; J gene: TRBJ2-2; CDR3 protein: CASSVTGELFF; CDR3 DNA: TGTGCCAGCAGCGTTACAGGGGAGCTGTTTTTT
D gene: NA; V gene: TRBV18; clone size: NA; J gene: TRBJ1-1; CDR3 protein: CASAQNGGNTEAFF; CDR3 DNA: TGTGCCAGCGCACAAAATGGGGGGAACACTGAAGCTTTCTTT
D gene: TRBD1; V gene: TRBV2; clone size: once; J gene: TRBJ1-3; CDR3 protein: CASSEERGQGFSGNTIYF; CDR3 DNA: TGTGCCAGCAGTGAAGAAAGAGGACAGGGGTTCTCTGGAAACACCATATATTTT
D gene: NA; V gene: TRBV18; clone size: NA; J gene: TRBJ2-7; CDR3 protein: CASSGEAEEQYF; CDR3 DNA: TGTGCCAGCTCGGGCGAGGCGGAAGAGCAGTACTTC
D gene: TRBD1; V gene: TRBV11-2; clone size: NA; J gene: TRBJ2-1; CDR3 protein: CASSGRTGEQFF; CDR3 DNA: TGTGCCAGCAGCGGACGGACAGGTGAGCAGTTCTTC
D gene: NA; V gene: TRBV29-1; clone size: NA; J gene: TRBJ2-2; CDR3 protein: CSVLNTGELFF; CDR3 DNA: TGCAGCGTTTTGAACACCGGGGAGCTGTTTTTT
D gene: NA; V gene: TRBV7-9; clone size: NA; J gene: TRBJ2-3; CDR3 protein: CASGTSSTDTQYF; CDR3 DNA: TGTGCCAGCGGGACTTCTAGCACAGATACGCAGTATTTT
D gene: NA; V gene: TRBV7-2; clone size: NA; J gene: TRBJ2-1; CDR3 protein: CASSLGRQNVEQFF; CDR3 DNA: TGTGCCAGCAGCTTAGGTCGACAAAATGTTGAGCAGTTCTTC
D gene: NA; V gene: TRBV28; clone size: NA; J gene: TRBJ2-1; CDR3 protein: CASSSKGDPYNEQFF; CDR3 DNA: TGTGCCAGCAGTTCCAAGGGAGATCCCTACAATGAGCAGTTCTTC
D gene: NA; V gene: TRBV11-2; clone size: NA; J gene: TRBJ2-3; CDR3 protein: CASSAKTGISTDTQYF; CDR3 DNA: TGTGCCAGCAGCGCGAAAACCGGGATTAGCACAGATACGCAGTATTTT
D gene: NA; V gene: TRBV7-2; clone size: NA; J gene: TRBJ1-1; CDR3 protein: CASSLAMWTENTEAFF; CDR3 DNA: TGTGCCAGCAGCTTAGCCATGTGGACAGAGAACACTGAAGCTTTCTTT
D gene: NA; V gene: TRBV18; clone size: NA; J gene: TRBJ1-1; CDR3 protein: CASSRQPQTEAFF; CDR3 DNA: TGTGCCAGCTCGCGACAGCCCCAGACTGAAGCTTTCTTT
D gene: NA; V gene: TRBV5-1; clone size: NA; J gene: TRBJ1-5; CDR3 protein: CASSLGQYSNQPQHF; CDR3 DNA: TGCGCCAGCAGCTTGGGACAGTATAGCAATCAGCCCCAGCATTTT
D gene: NA; V gene: TRBV12-3/TRBV12-4; clone size: NA; J gene: TRBJ1-2; CDR3 protein: CASIIPYGYTF; CDR3 DNA: TGTGCCAGCATCATTCCCTATGGCTACACCTTC
D gene: NA; V gene: TRBV30; clone size: once; J gene: TRBJ1-1; CDR3 protein: CAWSDSVKAFF; CDR3 DNA: TGTGCCTGGAGCGACAGTGTTAAAGCTTTCTTT
D gene: NA; V gene: TRBV6-1; clone size: NA; J gene: TRBJ1-1; CDR3 protein: CASSENENTEAFF; CDR3 DNA: TGTGCCAGCAGTGAAAATGAGAACACTGAAGCTTTCTTT